The 14 T cell receptor beta chains given below trace back to one sample, sequenced in a study of CD8 T cells in ankylosing spondylitis. TCRdb redid the calling of the 5' RACE reads with MiXCR, one entry per CDR3 protein. The sample comprises approximately 250,000 distinct CDR3 sequences, more than 20% of which are singletons, and around 0.58% rests with the top ten. Sequencing input: blood, either unsorted or a sorted T cell fraction (not recorded which). The receptors originated from a male donor with ankylosing spondylitis or in good health (not recorded which).

This clonotype was observed a handful of times. V usage is TRBV5-5 and J usage is TRBJ2-3; the match to TRBD1 covers 8 bases. From germline, CDR1 is SGHKS and CDR2 YYEKEE (reference sequence). Germline trimming cut 1 base from V and 0 bases from J; bases unmatched to any gene: 4. The CDR3 loop spans 16 amino acids. In DNA, the CDR3 is TGTGCCAGCAGCTTGCAGGGGGCGCCCAGCACAGATACGCAGTATTTT. Translated: CASSLQGAPSTDTQYF. The whole variable domain, remainder taken from reference TRBV5-5 and TRBJ2-3, is DAGVTQSPTHLIKTRGQQVTLRCSPISGHKSVSWYQQVLGQGPQFIFQYYEKEERGRGNFPDRFSARQFPNYSSELNVNALLLGDSALYLCASSLQGAPSTDTQYFGPGTRLTVL.

The rearrangement uses TRBV4-1 and TRBJ2-7; D may correspond to TRBD1 or TRBD2 (5 bases each). CDR1 and CDR2 (germline): MGHRA, YSYEKL. Trimming took 4 bases from V and 5 from J, leaving 15 bases between them. The CDR3 loop spans 14 amino acids. In DNA form, the CDR3 reads TGCGCCAGCAGCCGAGGGGCAGAGGTTGACGAGCAGTACTTC. Translation: CASSRGAEVDEQYF.

The chain recombines TRBV3-1 with TRBJ2-1; TRBD1 matches at 10 bases. The CDR3 has 13 residues. Germline values: CDR1 LGHDT, CDR2 YNNKEL (reference sequence). V was clipped by 3 bases and J by 9 bases; unmatched bases: 2. The CDR3 spells CASSQTGGGEQFF. Written as DNA, the CDR3 is TGTGCCAGCAGCCAGACAGGGGGCGGTGAGCAGTTCTTC.

This clonotype was detected only a few times. This chain connects TRBV6-5 to TRBJ2-7; tentatively, D is TRBD1 (6 bases). The germline V and J ends were trimmed by 0 bases and 3 bases, with 9 bases remaining between them. Germline V gives CDR1 MNHEY, CDR2 SVGAGI. The CDR3 is made up of 14 amino acids. CDR3 nucleotides: TGTGCCAGCAGTTACTCGGGACAAGACTACGAGCAGTACTTC. Protein sequence: CASSYSGQDYEQYF.

This clonotype was counted between two and nine times. This rearrangement joins TRBV20-1 to TRBJ2-1; D is unresolved. The CDR3 extends over 14 amino acids. Per germline, CDR1 DFQATT and CDR2 SNEGSKA (reference sequence). Trimming took off 1 base at V and 7 bases at J, with 14 bases between the two ends. CDR3 region: CSARGDSRSNEQFF. DNA for the CDR3: TGCAGTGCTAGAGGGGATTCAAGGTCTAATGAGCAGTTCTTC.

This clonotype was seen ten or more times. The chain combines TRBV7-9 with TRBJ2-3, with TRBD1 matching over 7 bases. Germline CDR1 is SEHNR and CDR2 is FQNEAQ (reference sequence). J lost 0 bases, V lost 5 bases, and 8 bases had no gene match. The CDR3 runs to 16 residues. The DNA for the CDR3 is TGTGCCAGCAGCCCGAGGGGGCGCAGCAGCACAGATACGCAGTATTTT. Protein: CASSPRGRSSTDTQYF.

This clonotype was picked up many times. This chain uses TRBV6-5 with TRBJ2-5, with D possibly being TRBD1 (6 bases). The germline gives CDR1 MNHEY, CDR2 SVGAGI. V lost 6 bases, J lost 5 bases, and 7 bases lay in between. CDR3 length: 11 amino acids. The CDR3 sequence is CASSQGETQYF. In nucleotides, the CDR3 is TGTGCCAGCAGCCAGGGGGAGACCCAGTACTTC.

The rearrangement uses TRBV12-3 or TRBV12-4 and TRBJ2-5; 8 nucleotides match TRBD1. The trim removed 6 bases at V and 4 bases at J, leaving 4 bases unmatched. There are 13 residues in the CDR3. The DNA for the CDR3 is TGTGCCAGCAGCCCAGGACAGGGAGAGACCCAGTACTTC. Amino acids: CASSPGQGETQYF.

This clonotype occurred a few times. The chain is built from TRBV7-2 and TRBJ2-7; D is unclear. The CDR3 is 13 amino acids. V lost 2 bases to trimming and J lost 2 bases, with 7 bases between them. Germline assignment: CDR1 SGHTA and CDR2 FQGNSA. CDR3 region: CASSLIPTYEQYF. CDR3 DNA sequence: TGTGCCAGCAGCTTAATTCCAACCTACGAGCAGTACTTC.

This clonotype was recorded once. The rearrangement uses TRBV6-6 and TRBJ2-5; weak D call: TRBD2 (5 bases). Between the trimmed V and J ends, which lost 6 bases and 3 bases, there was a span of 11 bases. The CDR3 contains 13 residues. Looked up from germline, CDR1 is MNHNY and CDR2 is SVGAGI (reference sequence). The CDR3 reads CASRATGKETQYF. In DNA, the CDR3 is TGTGCCAGCAGGGCTACGGGAAAAGAGACCCAGTACTTC.

The sample holds one count of this clonotype. The chain uses TRBV2 and TRBJ2-5; possibly TRBD1 for D (6 bases). Germline-derived CDR1 and CDR2 are SNHLY and FYNNEI. Deletions cut 8 bases from V and 1 base from J, with 14 bases between. There are 14 residues in the CDR3. CDR3 protein: CASGVGQSQETQYF. Written as DNA, the CDR3 is TGTGCCAGCGGGGTAGGACAGAGCCAAGAGACCCAGTACTTC.

The rearrangement uses TRBV6-1 and TRBJ2-6, with unresolved D. V was clipped by 4 bases and J by 4 bases, with 11 bases between them. This CDR3 has 15 amino acids. Germline CDR1 MNHNS, CDR2 SASEGT. This chain's CDR3 is CASSASGSGANVLTF. The CDR3 DNA sequence: TGTGCCAGCAGTGCCAGTGGATCCGGGGCCAACGTCCTGACTTTC.

This clonotype showed up just a few times. This sequence joins TRBV24-1 and TRBJ2-5, with D hard to call. This CDR3 region has 12 residues. CDR1 is KGHDR and CDR2 is SFDVKD in the germline V gene. The V and J ends lost 3 bases and 5 bases respectively, with 6 bases between them. CDR3 DNA sequence: TGTGCCACCAGTGATGAGATGGAGACCCAGTACTTC. Protein: CATSDEMETQYF.

The chain combines TRBV29-1 with TRBJ2-1; the D is unclear. Germline V gene data show CDR1 as SQVTM and CDR2 as ANQGSEA. V was pared by 3 bases and J by 4 bases, with 13 bases between. The CDR3 is 14 residues long. CDR3 sequence: CSVDGRRQYNEQFF. The CDR3 DNA follows: TGCAGCGTTGATGGCAGGAGACAATACAATGAGCAGTTCTTC.